One TCR beta chain is described in this entry. As yet, its antigen is unknown. This entry comes from a study of T cell repertoires in cytomegalovirus infection. TCRdb fed the reads into MiXCR, producing one record per CDR3 protein. The sample holds roughly 860,000 distinct CDR3 sequences, approximately 30% seen once. J was trimmed by 5 bases and V by 5 bases; bases with no gene match: 11. The germline V gene has CDR1 SEHNR and CDR2 FQNEAQ (reference sequence). The CDR3 sequence is 17 residues long. This specimen consisted of cultured CD8+ T cells from PBMCs, obtained from culture after CMV antigen stimulation. V is TRBV7-9 and J is TRBJ2-2; 10 bases line up with TRBD2. This sequence was found in a human donor in good health (CMV status not recorded). Some clones in this sample may be carry-over from other donors' samples. The CDR3 DNA follows: TGTGCCAGCAGCGGGAGAGGGCTAGCGGGGGATACCGGGGAGCTGTTTTTT. It encodes CASSGRGLAGDTGELFF.